The 26 T cell receptor beta chains in this list originate from one sample, sequenced in a study of blood T cell repertoires in COVID-19. Measured with immunoSEQ multiplex PCR; TCRdb has only the in-frame clones, and not every one. The table includes about 220,000 clones, roughly 85% detected once. The specimen sequenced was peripheral blood. These receptors originate from a man over 45 who had recovered from COVID-19.

This sequence joins TRBV27 and TRBJ2-6; 9 positions agree with TRBD1. The CDR3 consists of 17 residues. V gave up 5 bases and J gave up 0 bases; unmatched junction bases: 5. In germline, CDR1 is MNHEY, CDR2 SMNVEV (reference sequence). The CDR3 bases are TGTGCCAGCAGTCGACAGGGGGGGGGCTCTGGGGCCAACGTCCTGACTTTC. Its translation is CASSRQGGGSGANVLTF. Filled out from reference TRBV27 and TRBJ2-6, the complete variable domain reads EAQVTQNPRYLITVTGKKLTVTCSQNMNHEYMSWYRQDPGLGLRQIYYSMNVEVTDKGDVPEGYKVSRKEKRNFPLILESPSPNQTSLYFCASSRQGGGSGANVLTFGAGSRLTVL.

V usage is TRBV5-1 and J usage is TRBJ2-3, with D perhaps TRBD1 (5 bases). The V gene lost 0 bases and the J gene lost 5 bases, with 10 bases spanning the gap. The CDR3 covers 14 residues. Germline loops: CDR1 SGHRS, CDR2 YFSETQ. The CDR3 spells CASSLGLQGDTQYF. CDR3 in DNA: TGCGCCAGCAGCTTGGGGCTCCAGGGAGATACGCAGTATTTT.

The rearrangement links TRBV2 to TRBJ1-1; 8 bases match TRBD1. J was trimmed by 6 bases and V by 4 bases; bases with no gene match: 7. The V gene's germline CDR1 is SNHLY and CDR2 FYNNEI. This CDR3 comprises 14 residues. CDR3 loop: CASSADRGLPEAFF. The CDR3 DNA is TGTGCCAGCAGTGCCGACAGGGGCCTACCTGAAGCTTTCTTT.

As for this clone: Other nucleotide sequences in the sample specify the same CDR3. Here the CDR3 DNA reads TGTGCCATCAGTGAAGGGGGATCTCAGCCCCAGCATTTT. This encodes CAISEGGSQPQHF. The chain employs TRBV10-3 and TRBJ1-5; perhaps TRBD1 as D (6 bases). V was clipped by 3 bases and J by 6 bases, with 9 bases between them. This CDR3 is 13 amino acids long. The germline V gene has CDR1 ENHRY and CDR2 SYGVKD.

V and J are TRBV28 and TRBJ2-7, with 9 positions matching TRBD1. The CDR3 is 15 amino acids. From germline, CDR1 is MDHEN and CDR2 SYDVKM. Trimming at V came to 6 bases and at J to 3 bases, leaving 9 bases not matched to a gene. The CDR3 coding sequence is TGTGCCAGCAGGATACCGGGACAGGGAGGCTACGAGCAGTACTTC. Protein product: CASRIPGQGGYEQYF.

This clone came up once. The chain carries TRBV6-5 and TRBJ1-2, with 8 bases lining up with TRBD1. Per the germline V gene, CDR1 is MNHEY and CDR2 is SVGAGI. The CDR3 loop spans 14 amino acids. Trimming cost V 4 bases and J 3 bases; bases outside gene matches: 4. This CDR3 is CASSWGQADYGYTF. For the CDR3, the DNA is TGTGCCAGCAGTTGGGGACAGGCGGACTATGGCTACACCTTC.

The rearrangement joins TRBV19 to TRBJ2-3, with D perhaps TRBD1 (6 bases). Germline-derived CDR1 and CDR2 are LNHDA and SQIVND (reference sequence). With 7 bases removed from V and 3 bases from J, the gap between germline ends came to 14 bases. The CDR3 is 14 residues long. The CDR3 loop reads CASTLSGTTDTQYF. CDR3 in DNA: TGTGCCAGTACCCTTTCTGGGACAACAGATACGCAGTATTTT. The variable domain in full, with the rest retrieved from reference TRBV19 and TRBJ2-3, is DGGITQSPKYLFRKEGQNVTLSCEQNLNHDAMYWYRQDPGQGLRLIYYSQIVNDFQKGDIAEGYSVSREKKESFPLTVTSAQKNPTAFYLCASTLSGTTDTQYFGPGTRLTVL.

The rearrangement links TRBV6-5 to TRBJ2-7; TRBD1 might be the D (5 bases). This CDR3 has 15 amino acids. The V gene's germline CDR1 is MNHEY and CDR2 SVGAGI. V was pared by 6 bases and J by 0 bases, with 15 bases between. The CDR3 bases are TGTGCCAGCAGGGGCTGGGGCAGCTACTCCTACGAGCAGTACTTC. Protein sequence: CASRGWGSYSYEQYF.

The chain is built from TRBV27 and TRBJ2-7; no firm D call. Germline loops: CDR1 MNHEY, CDR2 SMNVEV (reference sequence). The CDR3 contains 14 residues. V was pared by 6 bases and J by 3 bases, with 15 bases between. CDR3 nucleotide sequence: TGTGCCAGCAGCACACTCGACCGGGTCTACGAGCAGTACTTC. Protein: CASSTLDRVYEQYF.

Details on this clone: This may stem from a read error, because a much larger clone lies one nucleotide away. The V gene is TRBV25-1, the J gene TRBJ1-6; 10 bases are shared with TRBD1. Germline-derived CDR1 and CDR2 are MGHDK and SYGVNS. The CDR3 extends over 15 amino acids. The CDR3 bases are TGTGTCAGCAGTGACGGACAGGGGGAAGTTTCACCCCTCCACTTT. Translation gives CVSSDGQGEVSPLHF.

The chain employs TRBV2 and TRBJ1-2; TRBD1 matches 9 bases. Germline CDR1 reads SNHLY; CDR2 reads FYNNEI. The CDR3 contains 14 residues. After removal of 5 bases from V and 2 bases from J, the junction contained 3 bases not matched to a gene. CDR3 DNA: TGTGCCAGCAGTCTACAGGGGGCGAACTATGGCTACACCTTC. It yields the protein CASSLQGANYGYTF.

V gene TRBV1 combines with J gene TRBJ1-1; the table names TRBD1, a call not compared with the DNA. TRBV1 is annotated as a pseudogene. The CDR3 has 14 amino acids. The CDR3 DNA reads TGCACCAGCAGCCAAGCCCCAGGGCCAGCTGAAGCTTTCTTT. It encodes CTSSQAPGPAEAFF.

This clone was observed at least ten times. In DNA form, the CDR3 reads TGTGCCAGCAGTTCCCCGACTAGCGGGAAAAGGATTGAGCAGTTCTTC. This sequence encodes CASSSPTSGKRIEQFF. The chain joins TRBV6-5 to TRBJ2-1, with 11 bases aligning to TRBD2. Germline trimming cut 4 bases from V and 9 bases from J; bases unmatched to any gene: 11. Germline loops: CDR1 MNHEY, CDR2 SVGAGI. The CDR3 runs to 16 residues.

The V call is TRBV19, the J call TRBJ2-7; 10 bases are shared with TRBD2. Germline CDR1 reads LNHDA; CDR2 reads SQIVND (reference sequence). The CDR3 totals 16 residues. Trimming at V came to 3 bases and at J to 6 bases, leaving 11 bases not matched to a gene. The CDR3 coding sequence is TGTGCCAGTAGTATTTCAGTTCTAGCGGGAGATGGCGAGCAGTACTTC. Translating gives CASSISVLAGDGEQYF.

J is TRBJ2-7 and V is TRBV7-2; TRBD2 agrees at 8 bases. Germline-derived CDR1 and CDR2 are SGHTA and FQGNSA. The CDR3 totals 14 residues. V was pared by 2 bases and J by 5 bases, with 5 bases of the junction left unmatched. DNA for the CDR3: TGTGCCAGCAGCTTAATGGGACTAGATAACGAGCAGTACTTC. Amino acids: CASSLMGLDNEQYF.

The chain combines TRBV10-1 with TRBJ2-3; 8 bases agree with TRBD1. V lost 5 bases, J lost 0 bases, and 10 bases stayed unmatched. This CDR3 region has 17 residues. Germline assignment: CDR1 WNHNN and CDR2 SYGVQD (reference sequence). The CDR3 spells CASSSGQGPPSTDTQYF. CDR3 sequence (DNA): TGCGCCAGCAGTTCTGGACAGGGCCCGCCAAGCACAGATACGCAGTATTTT.

The chain joins TRBV3-1 (or the pseudogene TRBV3-2) to TRBJ2-1, with D uncertain. The V end was cut by 1 base, the J end by 4 bases, with 8 bases between. Germline CDR1 is LGHDT and CDR2 is YNNKEL (reference sequence). This CDR3 is built from 14 residues. CDR3 loop: CASSQGLRYNEQFF. Written as DNA, the CDR3 is TGTGCCAGCAGCCAAGGACTCCGTTACAATGAGCAGTTCTTC.

The genes are TRBV2 and TRBJ2-7; 8 bases are shared with TRBD2. Germline assignment: CDR1 SNHLY and CDR2 FYNNEI. This CDR3 is 14 amino acids long. V was pared by 6 bases and J by 2 bases, with 6 bases of the junction left unmatched. The CDR3 sequence: CASRPGLGTYEQYF. The CDR3 DNA reads as TGTGCCAGCAGGCCGGGACTAGGAACCTACGAGCAGTACTTC.

The table lists this clone with a few counts. V and J are TRBV18 and TRBJ2-3, with 14 positions matching TRBD2. Per germline, CDR1 KGHSH and CDR2 LQKENI. The CDR3 runs to 18 residues. With 2 bases clipped from V and 7 bases from J, the junction kept 11 bases outside the gene matches. The DNA for the CDR3 is TGTGCCAGCTCACCAATGGGGACTAGCGGGAGCCTCGGGAATACGCAGTATTTT. Protein: CASSPMGTSGSLGNTQYF.

This clone was counted between two and nine times. The gene calls are TRBV27 and TRBJ2-7; 8 nucleotides line up with TRBD2. The length of the CDR3 is 15 residues. V lost 4 bases, J lost 4 bases, and 9 bases stayed unmatched. Germline CDR1 MNHEY, CDR2 SMNVEV (reference sequence). The chain's CDR3 is CASSSPRGAPYEQYF. The CDR3 DNA is TGTGCCAGCAGTTCCCCGCGGGGGGCCCCGTACGAGCAGTACTTC.

The chain has TRBV6-5 and TRBJ2-1, with 9 bases matching TRBD2. CDR3 length: 15 amino acids. With V trimmed by 5 bases and J by 2 bases, 4 bases remained unmatched. The V gene's germline CDR1 is MNHEY and CDR2 SVGAGI. For the CDR3, the DNA is TGTGCCAGCAGTAGGACTAGCGTCACCTACAATGAGCAGTTCTTC. It translates to CASSRTSVTYNEQFF.

The CDR3 sequence is CASTRREARNTEAFF. As DNA, the CDR3 is TGTGCCAGCACCCGGCGGGAGGCTCGGAACACTGAAGCTTTCTTT. The genes are TRBV2 and TRBJ1-1; D gene unclear. Trimming took 7 bases from V and 1 from J, leaving 16 bases between them. Germline loops: CDR1 SNHLY, CDR2 FYNNEI. The CDR3 covers 15 residues.

The chain uses TRBV7-9 and TRBJ2-7; no definite D call. V dropped 5 bases and J dropped 5 bases, with 4 bases sitting between them. The CDR3 is made up of 10 amino acids. Germline V gives CDR1 SEHNR, CDR2 FQNEAQ (reference sequence). CDR3 coding DNA: TGTGCCAGCAGCCCTCACGAGCAGTACTTC. Its protein is CASSPHEQYF.

The chain's CDR3 is CASSLVGQTYEQYF. CDR3 bases: TGTGCCAGCAGCTTAGTAGGACAGACCTACGAGCAGTACTTC. V and J are TRBV13 and TRBJ2-7; the D gene is possibly TRBD1 (6 bases). This CDR3 is built from 14 residues. V was trimmed by 1 base and J by 2 bases, leaving 9 bases between them. Per the germline V gene, CDR1 is PRHDT and CDR2 is FYEKMQ (reference sequence).

The J gene is TRBJ2-7, the V gene TRBV19; 8 bases align to TRBD2. Germline-derived CDR1 and CDR2 are LNHDA and SQIVND (reference sequence). Unmatched junction bases numbered 14, after V lost 5 bases and J lost 5 bases. This CDR3 is 16 amino acids long. The chain's CDR3 is CASSPQGSSGFNEQYF. The CDR3 DNA sequence: TGTGCCAGTAGTCCCCAAGGGTCTAGCGGGTTCAACGAGCAGTACTTC.

The chain uses TRBV5-5 and TRBJ2-7, with 7 bases fitting TRBD2. Germline V gives CDR1 SGHKS, CDR2 YYEKEE (reference sequence). CDR3 size: 16 residues. After removal of 0 bases from V and 0 bases from J, the junction contained 6 bases not matched to a gene. Here the CDR3 DNA reads TGTGCCAGCAGCTTGGGAGTGGGCGGGAGCTCCTACGAGCAGTACTTC. Its translation: CASSLGVGGSSYEQYF.